A selection of T cell receptor beta chains follows, all from one sample in a study of early T cells in non-severe SARS-CoV-2 infection. One entry per CDR3 protein, called by TCRdb with MiXCR from the 5' RACE reads. The table shows about 110,000 distinct CDR3 sequences, with more than 9.5% occurring only once. Sequencing was carried out using whole blood. The receptors were sampled from an adult who was a healthcare worker with PCR-confirmed SARS-CoV-2 infection or an uninfected control (not recorded which). CDR3s include the opening cysteine and the closing phenylalanine or tryptophan. A D gene is named only where the DNA matches it firmly. The size field is filled for only some rows; it gives once, few, many or a size class.

j_gene,abundance,v_gene,d_gene,CDR3aa,CDR3nt
TRBJ2-1,-,TRBV7-2,-,CASSLTPRTEQFF,TGTGCCAGCAGCTTGACCCCCAGGACTGAGCAGTTCTTC
TRBJ2-1,many,TRBV20-1,-,CSARSKGRLDNEQFF,TGCAGTGCTAGATCTAAGGGCCGACTAGACAATGAGCAGTTCTTC
TRBJ2-7,many,TRBV20-1,-,CSARDLTLGGYEQYF,TGCAGTGCTAGAGATCTGACCCTCGGGGGCTACGAGCAGTACTTC
TRBJ2-2,many,TRBV12-3/TRBV12-4,TRBD1,CASSLQGKGGELFF,TGTGCCAGCAGCCTACAGGGGAAGGGCGGGGAGCTGTTTTTT
TRBJ2-3,few,TRBV12-3/TRBV12-4,TRBD1,CASSLGQPGNTQYF,TGTGCCAGCAGTTTGGGACAGCCAGGGAATACGCAGTATTTT
TRBJ2-7,few,TRBV28,TRBD1,CASSQPWDRGPEQYF,TGTGCCAGCAGTCAGCCTTGGGACAGGGGTCCCGAGCAGTACTTC
TRBJ2-3,many,TRBV20-1,TRBD2,CSATDRWTSGYTDTQYF,TGCAGTGCTACCGACCGATGGACTAGCGGCTACACAGATACGCAGTATTTT
TRBJ2-3,few,TRBV2,-,CASTLIPVGGLTDTQYF,TGTGCCAGCACCCTCATCCCAGTCGGGGGCCTCACAGATACGCAGTATTTT
TRBJ2-5,many,TRBV27,TRBD2,CASSLRLAGGETQYF,TGTGCCAGCAGTTTGAGGCTAGCGGGAGGAGAGACCCAGTACTTC
TRBJ2-5,many,TRBV29-1,TRBD2,CSVDGSGGEETQYF,TGCAGCGTTGATGGTAGCGGGGGGGAAGAGACCCAGTACTTC
TRBJ2-3,-,TRBV20-1,-,CSASIDTQYF,TGCAGTGCTAGTATTGATACGCAGTATTTT
TRBJ2-7,few,TRBV12-3/TRBV12-4,TRBD1,CASKTGGRTYEQYF,TGTGCCAGCAAGACAGGGGGAAGGACCTACGAGCAGTACTTC
TRBJ2-5,many,TRBV12-3/TRBV12-4,TRBD2,CASTPGRAETQYF,TGTGCCAGCACTCCTGGGAGGGCGGAGACCCAGTACTTC
TRBJ1-5,-,TRBV15,-,CATSRSPLEPQHF,TGTGCCACCAGCAGATCCCCCCTCGAGCCCCAGCATTTT
TRBJ1-2,few,TRBV29-1,-,CSVEFNFGYTF,TGCAGCGTTGAATTCAATTTTGGCTACACCTTC
TRBJ2-3,-,TRBV5-4,-,CASSRDGTDTQYF,TGTGCCAGCAGTCGGGACGGTACAGATACGCAGTATTTT
TRBJ2-7,few,TRBV15,TRBD2,CATGRGLWYEQYF,TGTGCCACCGGGCGGGGACTATGGTACGAGCAGTACTTC
TRBJ2-2,few,TRBV20-1,-,CSARGFTGELFF,TGCAGTGCCAGAGGGTTCACCGGGGAGCTGTTTTTT
TRBJ2-3,many,TRBV7-2,TRBD1,CASSPGQGAFLTQYF,TGTGCCAGCAGCCCCGGACAGGGGGCCTTTCTGACGCAGTATTTT
TRBJ2-3,few,TRBV2,TRBD2,CASQRLAGVTDTQYF,TGTGCCAGTCAGAGACTAGCGGGAGTAACGGATACGCAGTATTTT
TRBJ1-3,few,TRBV7-2,-,CASSSSPGVGNTIYF,TGTGCCAGCAGCTCCTCCCCGGGGGTCGGAAACACCATATATTTT
TRBJ2-1,few,TRBV7-9,TRBD2,CASSTPLATAEQFF,TGTGCCAGCAGCACCCCACTAGCGACCGCCGAGCAGTTCTTC
TRBJ2-3,few,TRBV10-3,-,CAISERDPTDTQYF,TGTGCCATCAGTGAGCGGGACCCCACAGATACGCAGTATTTT
TRBJ2-1,-,TRBV4-3,-,CASSQVLRNEQFF,TGCGCCAGCAGCCAAGTCTTAAGAAATGAGCAGTTCTTC
TRBJ1-1,many,TRBV28,-,CASSPPGTWAFF,TGTGCCAGCAGTCCCCCAGGGACATGGGCTTTCTTT
TRBJ1-2,many,TRBV2,TRBD1,CASRIPGTGNYGYTF,TGTGCCAGCAGGATCCCCGGGACAGGGAACTATGGCTACACCTTC
TRBJ2-3,-,TRBV6-2/TRBV6-3,TRBD2,CASSYAGDDTQYF,TGTGCCAGCAGTTACGCGGGGGACGATACGCAGTATTTT
TRBJ2-3,-,TRBV28,-,CASSFDGSTQYF,TGTGCCAGCAGTTTCGACGGGAGTACGCAGTATTTT
TRBJ2-1,many,TRBV2,-,CASTSAARSYNEQFF,TGTGCCAGCACTAGCGCGGCCCGCTCCTACAATGAGCAGTTCTTC
TRBJ1-6,-,TRBV28,TRBD1,CASRGQGAPLHF,TGTGCCAGCAGAGGACAGGGAGCACCCCTCCACTTT
TRBJ2-1,-,TRBV20-1,-,CSADGTYNEQFF,TGCAGTGCTGATGGGACTTACAATGAGCAGTTCTTC
TRBJ2-5,-,TRBV5-4,TRBD2,CASSLSGGQETQYF,TGTGCCAGCAGCTTGTCGGGGGGCCAAGAGACCCAGTACTTC
TRBJ2-7,many,TRBV28,TRBD1,CASSSPGQGHEQYF,TGTGCCAGCAGTTCGCCGGGACAGGGCCACGAGCAGTACTTC
TRBJ2-7,-,TRBV20-1,-,CSARGLVGEQYF,TGCAGTGCTAGAGGACTGGTCGGCGAGCAGTACTTC
TRBJ2-1,few,TRBV11-2,TRBD2,CASSPIAGGYNEQFF,TGTGCCAGCAGCCCCATAGCGGGAGGCTACAATGAGCAGTTCTTC
TRBJ2-2,-,TRBV28,-,CASSKIDTGELFF,TGTGCCAGCAGTAAGATTGACACCGGGGAGCTGTTTTTT
TRBJ2-2,many,TRBV6-2/TRBV6-3,TRBD2,CASEGGRDTGELFF,TGTGCCAGCGAAGGCGGGAGGGACACCGGGGAGCTGTTTTTT
TRBJ1-5,many,TRBV28,-,CASSQDQPQHF,TGTGCCAGCAGTCAGGATCAGCCCCAGCATTTT
TRBJ1-1,-,TRBV28,-,CASSTFQGNTEAFF,TGTGCCAGCAGTACATTCCAGGGGAACACTGAAGCTTTCTTT
TRBJ2-2,many,TRBV27,-,CASSLSRGANTGELFF,TGTGCCAGCAGTTTATCCCGGGGCGCGAACACCGGGGAGCTGTTTTTT
TRBJ1-6,few,TRBV18,TRBD1,CASSTGTGNSGSPLHF,TGTGCCAGCTCCACCGGGACAGGGAATTCGGGTTCACCCCTCCACTTT
TRBJ1-5,-,TRBV12-3/TRBV12-4,-,CASSLRISNQPQHF,TGTGCCAGCAGTTTACGGATTAGCAATCAGCCCCAGCATTTT
TRBJ2-7,few,TRBV28,TRBD2,CASSLSGWEGINF,TGTGCCAGCAGTTTATCCGGCTGGGAGGGGATTAACTTC
TRBJ1-2,-,TRBV12-3/TRBV12-4,-,CASSLRTYYGYTF,TGTGCCAGCAGTTTGCGGACATACTATGGCTACACCTTC
TRBJ2-7,few,TRBV9,TRBD1,CASTRTGNSYEQYF,TGTGCCAGCACTCGGACAGGGAACTCCTACGAGCAGTACTTC
TRBJ2-2,-,TRBV14,-,CASSQAEARELFF,TGTGCCAGCAGCCAAGCAGAGGCCCGGGAGCTGTTTTTT
TRBJ2-1,-,TRBV29-1,TRBD2,CSVGGLAGSYNEQFF,TGCAGCGTTGGCGGCCTAGCGGGCTCCTACAATGAGCAGTTCTTC
TRBJ2-1,few,TRBV10-3,TRBD2,CASMPPGGLAGVEQFF,TGTGCCAGCATGCCGCCCGGCGGACTAGCGGGAGTTGAGCAGTTCTTC
TRBJ1-1,many,TRBV9,-,CASSPSGATEAFF,TGTGCCAGCAGCCCCTCAGGGGCCACTGAAGCTTTCTTT
TRBJ2-3,few,TRBV24-1,TRBD1,CATSGQGSVTDTQYF,TGTGCCACCAGCGGACAGGGGAGTGTGACAGATACGCAGTATTTT
TRBJ2-7,many,TRBV27,TRBD1,CASSPTGGPQYF,TGTGCCAGCAGTCCAACAGGGGGCCCGCAGTACTTC
TRBJ2-5,many,TRBV12-3/TRBV12-4,-,CASSGGHQETQYF,TGTGCCAGCAGTGGGGGACATCAAGAGACCCAGTACTTC
TRBJ1-5,few,TRBV6-6,TRBD1,CASSYRTGVSNQPQHF,TGTGCCAGCAGTTACAGGACAGGGGTTAGCAATCAGCCCCAGCATTTT
TRBJ2-3,many,TRBV20-1,-,CSARLGTDTQYF,TGCAGTGCTAGGCTAGGCACAGATACGCAGTATTTT
TRBJ2-3,many,TRBV3-1,TRBD2,CASSLLATSGTDTQYF,TGTGCCAGCAGCCTACTTGCGACTAGCGGCACAGATACGCAGTATTTT
TRBJ2-1,many,TRBV6-2/TRBV6-3,-,CASSYSKGAFF,TGTGCCAGCAGTTACTCGAAGGGCGCCTTCTTC